A selection of T cell receptor beta chains follows, all from one sample in a study of shared clonotypes between healthy human individuals. The protocol was immunoSEQ multiplex PCR, while the TCRdb copy is restricted to in-frame clones and leaves out a portion. The data contain about 1 million clones, about three quarters of them singletons. Sequenced material: memory CD4+ T cells sorted from blood. The receptors shown here come from a man aged 18 to 35 in good health. The CDR3 runs from the conserved cysteine through the conserved F or W. A D gene is named only where the DNA matches it firmly. Some rows have no size entry. The others give once, few or many, or a class for an expanded clone.

j_call,d_call,clone_size,cdr3_length,v_call,cdr3_nt,cdr3_aa
TRBJ1-2,.,.,15,TRBV6-1,TGTGCCAGCAGTACCGGCCAATCGGGGGGTTATGGCTACACCTTC,CASSTGQSGGYGYTF
TRBJ1-1,.,.,14,TRBV7-6,TGTGCCAGCAGCTTAGGGGGCAGGGACACTGAAGCTTTCTTT,CASSLGGRDTEAFF
TRBJ1-1,TRBD1,few,14,TRBV2,TGTGCCAGCAGGGGGGACAGGGGAATCACTGAAGCTTTCTTT,CASRGDRGITEAFF
TRBJ2-7,.,.,11,TRBV20-1,TGCAGTGCTAGAGATCGGGTCGAGCAGTACTTC,CSARDRVEQYF
TRBJ1-6,.,.,13,TRBV28,TGTGCCAGCAGTACCCCCGGAGGTTCACCCCTCCACTTT,CASSTPGGSPLHF
TRBJ2-1,.,.,10,TRBV30,TGTGCCTGGAGTCGATATGAGCAGTTCTTC,CAWSRYEQFF
TRBJ1-4,TRBD1,few,18,TRBV5-1,TGCGCCAGCAGCTTGACGGGACAGGGGATAGGTTTAGGTGAAAAACTGTTTTTT,CASSLTGQGIGLGEKLFF
TRBJ2-1,.,.,13,TRBV5-1,TGCGCCAGCAGCAGCGGACAATACAATGAGCAGTTCTTC,CASSSGQYNEQFF
TRBJ2-7,TRBD2,.,17,TRBV7-2,TGTGCCAGCAGCCCACCGGGACTAGCGGGAGGGTTGAACGAGCAGTACTTC,CASSPPGLAGGLNEQYF
TRBJ2-5,.,.,14,TRBV5-1,TGCGCCAGCAGCTCCCGCGACCCAGGGGAGACCCAGTACTTC,CASSSRDPGETQYF
TRBJ1-1,TRBD1,.,15,TRBV28,TGTGCCAGCAGTTTACACGGACAGGGGCCCGGTGAAGCTTTCTTT,CASSLHGQGPGEAFF
TRBJ1-4,.,.,15,TRBV28,TGTGCCAGCAGTACTCCGGGACGGATTAATGAAAAACTGTTTTTT,CASSTPGRINEKLFF
TRBJ2-5,TRBD1,.,15,TRBV7-6,TGTGCCAGCAGCTCCCCAGCAGGGGGTAAAGAGACCCAGTACTTC,CASSSPAGGKETQYF
TRBJ2-2,.,few,15,TRBV5-1,TGCGCCAGCAGCTTGTTGAGGTGGGATACCGGGGAGCTGTTTTTT,CASSLLRWDTGELFF
TRBJ1-2,.,.,13,TRBV18,TGTGCCAGCTCAACAACCCCGGGCTATGGCTACACCTTC,CASSTTPGYGYTF
TRBJ2-3,.,.,18,TRBV5-5,TGCGCCAGCAGCCAAGATTCCTCGGCTAGCGTACGCACAGATACGCAGTATTTT,CASSQDSSASVRTDTQYF
TRBJ1-5,.,.,15,TRBV30,TGTGCCTGGAGTTATACAAAGAATAGCAATCAGCCCCAGCATTTT,CAWSYTKNSNQPQHF
TRBJ2-3,.,.,13,TRBV7-2,TGTGCCAGCACCCCCCCCAACACAGATACGCAGTATTTT,CASTPPNTDTQYF
TRBJ2-3,.,.,16,TRBV5-1,TGCGCCAGCAGCTTGTCTGGTGACCACAGGGCAGATACGCAGTATTTT,CASSLSGDHRADTQYF
TRBJ2-1,TRBD1,.,15,TRBV5-1,TGCGCCAGCAGCTTGGGGGACAGGGGAAACAATGAGCAGTTCTTC,CASSLGDRGNNEQFF
TRBJ2-3,.,.,15,TRBV7-9,TGTGCCAGCAGCGATGACAGGCCCCTCACAGATACGCAGTATTTT,CASSDDRPLTDTQYF
TRBJ2-7,.,.,15,TRBV5-4,TGTGCCAGCAGCCTGGGGGGGACATCGTTTTACGAGCAGTACTTC,CASSLGGTSFYEQYF
TRBJ2-3,.,.,12,TRBV6-5,TGTGCCAGCCAAGCTGACACAGATACGCAGTATTTT,CASQADTDTQYF
TRBJ2-5,.,.,12,TRBV6-1,TGTGCCAGCGCGCCGACTGAAGAGACCCAGTACTTC,CASAPTEETQYF
TRBJ2-2,.,.,15,TRBV7-2,TGTGCCAGCAGCCCCATGGGACAGAACACCGGGGAGCTGTTTTTT,CASSPMGQNTGELFF
TRBJ2-3,.,.,14,TRBV6-1,TGTGCCAGCAGCGACCGGGGTAGCACAGATACGCAGTATTTT,CASSDRGSTDTQYF
TRBJ1-5,.,few,13,TRBV7-2,TGTGCCAGCAGCCCGACGATCCGGCAGCCCCAGCATTTT,CASSPTIRQPQHF
TRBJ1-3,.,once,15,TRBV5-1,TGCGCCAGCACCCTCAGCGGGAACTCTGGAAACACCATATATTTT,CASTLSGNSGNTIYF
TRBJ1-3,TRBD1,once,15,TRBV6-1,TGTGCCAGCAGTGGACCCCGGACAGGGACGAACACCATATATTTT,CASSGPRTGTNTIYF
TRBJ1-1,.,.,12,TRBV18,TGTGCCAGCTCCCCACAAGACATTGAAGCTTTCTTT,CASSPQDIEAFF
TRBJ1-1,TRBD1,few,13,TRBV13,TGTGCCAGCAGCTTAAACAGGGGGACTGAAGCTTTCTTT,CASSLNRGTEAFF
TRBJ2-3,.,.,15,TRBV25-1,TGTGCCAGCAGTCTGGGTGGGGGGAGCACAGATACGCAGTATTTT,CASSLGGGSTDTQYF
TRBJ1-2,TRBD1,.,12,TRBV30,TGTGCCTGGGGGGGACAGAACTATGGCTACACCTTC,CAWGGQNYGYTF
TRBJ2-5,.,.,13,TRBV30,TGTGCCTGGAGTAGGGGACAAAAGGAGACCCAGTACTTC,CAWSRGQKETQYF
TRBJ2-1,TRBD1,.,12,TRBV6-5,TGTGCCAGCAGTTACTCGGGGACAGGTCTGTTCTTC,CASSYSGTGLFF
TRBJ1-1,.,.,11,TRBV6-6,TGTGCCAGCAGTTACGACAGGTTGGTTTTCTTT,CASSYDRLVFF